This entry describes one T cell receptor (beta chain). This CDR3 contains 12 residues. V was trimmed by 4 bases and J by 5 bases, leaving 11 bases between them. The germline V gene has CDR1 DFQATT and CDR2 SNEGSKA (reference sequence). In TCRdb, the reads were re-called with MiXCR into one record per CDR3 protein. The repertoire consists of 480,000 or so distinct CDR3 sequences, with approximately 11% occurring once and the leading ten covering roughly 10%. This sample was included in a study of T cell repertoires in cytomegalovirus infection. This receptor was identified in a human donor in good health (CMV status not recorded). Some clones in this sample may be carry-over from other donors' samples. J is TRBJ1-1 and V is TRBV20-1, with D unresolved. What was sequenced was PBMCs. CDR3 bases: TGCAGTGCTATCCCGGGCTTTACTGAAGCTTTCTTT. Encoded protein: CSAIPGFTEAFF.